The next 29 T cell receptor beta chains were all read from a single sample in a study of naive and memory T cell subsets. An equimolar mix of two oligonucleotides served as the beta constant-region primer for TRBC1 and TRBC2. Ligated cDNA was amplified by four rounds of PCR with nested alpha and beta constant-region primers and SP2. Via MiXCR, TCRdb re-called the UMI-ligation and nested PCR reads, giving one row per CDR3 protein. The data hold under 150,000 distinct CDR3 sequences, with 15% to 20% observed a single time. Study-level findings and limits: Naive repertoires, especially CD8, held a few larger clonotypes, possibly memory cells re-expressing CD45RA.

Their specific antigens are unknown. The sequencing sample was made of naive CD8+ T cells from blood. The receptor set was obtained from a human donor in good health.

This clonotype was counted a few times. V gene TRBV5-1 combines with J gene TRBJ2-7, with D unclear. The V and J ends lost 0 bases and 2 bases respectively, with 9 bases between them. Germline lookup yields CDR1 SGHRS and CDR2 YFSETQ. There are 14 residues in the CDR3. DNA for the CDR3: TGCGCCAGCAGCTTGGAAGGGCAACCCTACGAGCAGTACTTC. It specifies CASSLEGQPYEQYF.

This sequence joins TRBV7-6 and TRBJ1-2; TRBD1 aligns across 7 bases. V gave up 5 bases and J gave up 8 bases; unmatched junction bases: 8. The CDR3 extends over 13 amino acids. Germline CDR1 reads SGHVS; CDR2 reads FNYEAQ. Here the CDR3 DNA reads TGTGCCAGCAGCCAAGGGGGCGCACGGGGCTACACCTTC. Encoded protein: CASSQGGARGYTF.

In nucleotides, the CDR3 is TGTGCCAGCACCCATATTACCGGGTACACTGAAGCTTTCTTT. Its protein product is CASTHITGYTEAFF. The gene calls are TRBV7-2 and TRBJ1-1; D is ambiguous. CDR1 SGHTA and CDR2 FQGNSA come from the germline V gene. This CDR3 region has 14 residues. Trimming removed 7 bases at V and 3 bases at J, with 15 bases between.

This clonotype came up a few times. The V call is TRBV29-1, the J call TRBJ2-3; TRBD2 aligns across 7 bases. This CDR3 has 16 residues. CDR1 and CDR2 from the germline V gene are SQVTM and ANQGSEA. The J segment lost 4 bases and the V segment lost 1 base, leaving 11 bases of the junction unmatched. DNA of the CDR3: TGCAGCGTTGAAGGGGTGGAAGCGGGAACGGCAGATACGCAGTATTTT. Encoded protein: CSVEGVEAGTADTQYF.

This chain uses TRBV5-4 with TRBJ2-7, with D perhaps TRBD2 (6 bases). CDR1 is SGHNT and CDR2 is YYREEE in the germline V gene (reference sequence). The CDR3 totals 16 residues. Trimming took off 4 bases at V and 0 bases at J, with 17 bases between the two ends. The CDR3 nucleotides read TGTGCCAGCAGCCCCGAGCCCCGGGGAGGCTCCTACGAGCAGTACTTC. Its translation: CASSPEPRGGSYEQYF.

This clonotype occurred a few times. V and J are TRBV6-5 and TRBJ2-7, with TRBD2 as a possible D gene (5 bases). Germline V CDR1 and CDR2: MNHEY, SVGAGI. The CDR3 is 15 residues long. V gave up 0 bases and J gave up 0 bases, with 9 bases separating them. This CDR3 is CASSYSVGSSYEQYF. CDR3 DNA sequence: TGTGCCAGCAGTTACTCAGTGGGGAGCTCCTACGAGCAGTACTTC.

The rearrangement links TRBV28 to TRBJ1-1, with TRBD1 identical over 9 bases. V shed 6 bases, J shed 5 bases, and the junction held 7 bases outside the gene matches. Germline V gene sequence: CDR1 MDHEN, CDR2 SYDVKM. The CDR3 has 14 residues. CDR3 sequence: CASRQTGGRTEAFF. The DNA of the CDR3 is TGTGCCAGCAGACAAACAGGGGGCAGGACTGAAGCTTTCTTT.

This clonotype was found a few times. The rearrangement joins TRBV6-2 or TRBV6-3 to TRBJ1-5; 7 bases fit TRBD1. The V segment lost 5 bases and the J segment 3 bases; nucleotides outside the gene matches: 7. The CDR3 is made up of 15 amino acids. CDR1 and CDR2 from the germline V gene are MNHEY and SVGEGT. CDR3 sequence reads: CASSRTGAPNQPQHF. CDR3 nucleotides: TGTGCCAGCAGTCGGACAGGAGCCCCCAATCAGCCCCAGCATTTT.

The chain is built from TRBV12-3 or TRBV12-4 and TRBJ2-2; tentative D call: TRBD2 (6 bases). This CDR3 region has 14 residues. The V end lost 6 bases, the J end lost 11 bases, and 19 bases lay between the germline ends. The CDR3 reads CASRDTRRGFELFF. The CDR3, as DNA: TGTGCCAGCAGAGATACCCGGCGGGGTTTCGAGCTGTTTTTT.

The CDR3 DNA reads as TGTGCCAGCAGTCGGTTCGGCTCCTCGACCGATTACGAGCAGTACTTC. Protein sequence: CASSRFGSSTDYEQYF. The chain has TRBV6-5 and TRBJ2-7; D ambiguous. V lost 5 bases to trimming and J lost 4 bases, with 21 bases between them. CDR3 size: 16 residues. Germline V gives CDR1 MNHEY, CDR2 SVGAGI.

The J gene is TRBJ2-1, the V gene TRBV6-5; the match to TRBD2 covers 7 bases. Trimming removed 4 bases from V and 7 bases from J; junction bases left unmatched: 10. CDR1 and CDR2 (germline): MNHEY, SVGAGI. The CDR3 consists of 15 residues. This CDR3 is CASSSSGGGANEQFF. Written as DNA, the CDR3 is TGTGCCAGCAGTTCCTCGGGAGGAGGTGCGAATGAGCAGTTCTTC.

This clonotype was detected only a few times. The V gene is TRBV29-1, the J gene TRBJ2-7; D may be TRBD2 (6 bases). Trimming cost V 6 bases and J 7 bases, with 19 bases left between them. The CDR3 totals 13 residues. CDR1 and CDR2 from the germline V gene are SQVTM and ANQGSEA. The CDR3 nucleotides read TGCAGCGTAGTGGGCTTCGGGGGTCGGGAGCAGTACTTC. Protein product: CSVVGFGGREQYF.

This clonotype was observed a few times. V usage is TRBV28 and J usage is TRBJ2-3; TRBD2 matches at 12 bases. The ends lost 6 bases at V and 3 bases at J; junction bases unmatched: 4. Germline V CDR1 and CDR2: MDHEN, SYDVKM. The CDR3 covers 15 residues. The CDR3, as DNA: TGTGCCAGCAGCATAGGACTAGCGGGAACAGATACGCAGTATTTT. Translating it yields CASSIGLAGTDTQYF. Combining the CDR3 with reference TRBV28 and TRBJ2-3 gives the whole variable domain DVKVTQSSRYLVKRTGEKVFLECVQDMDHENMFWYRQDPGLGLRLIYFSYDVKMKEKGDIPEGYSVSREKKERFSLILESASTNQTSMYLCASSIGLAGTDTQYFGPGTRLTVL.

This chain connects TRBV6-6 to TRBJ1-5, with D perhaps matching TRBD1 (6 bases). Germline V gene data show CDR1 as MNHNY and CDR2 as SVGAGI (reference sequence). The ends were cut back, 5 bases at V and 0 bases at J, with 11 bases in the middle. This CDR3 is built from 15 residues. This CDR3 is CASSPGQYSNQPQHF. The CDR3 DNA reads TGTGCCAGCAGTCCTGGACAGTATAGCAATCAGCCCCAGCATTTT.

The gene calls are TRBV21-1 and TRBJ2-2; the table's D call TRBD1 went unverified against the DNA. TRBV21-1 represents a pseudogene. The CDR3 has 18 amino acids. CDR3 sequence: CASSKKGAGSGESGELFF. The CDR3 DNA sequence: TGTGCCAGCAGCAAAAAGGGGGCGGGTAGCGGCGAGAGCGGGGAGCTGTTTTTT.

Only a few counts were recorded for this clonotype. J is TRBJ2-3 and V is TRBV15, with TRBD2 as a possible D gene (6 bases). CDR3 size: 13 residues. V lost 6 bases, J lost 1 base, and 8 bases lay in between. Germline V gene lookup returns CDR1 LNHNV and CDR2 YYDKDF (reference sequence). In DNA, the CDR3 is TGTGCCACCAGGGGGGGAGGCACAGATACGCAGTATTTT. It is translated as CATRGGGTDTQYF.

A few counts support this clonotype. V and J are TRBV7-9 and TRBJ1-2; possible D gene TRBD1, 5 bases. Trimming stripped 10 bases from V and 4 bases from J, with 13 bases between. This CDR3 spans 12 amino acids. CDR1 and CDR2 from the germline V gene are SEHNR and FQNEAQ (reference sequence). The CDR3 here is CANGDGIYGYTF. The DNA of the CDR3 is TGTGCCAACGGGGACGGAATCTATGGCTACACCTTC.

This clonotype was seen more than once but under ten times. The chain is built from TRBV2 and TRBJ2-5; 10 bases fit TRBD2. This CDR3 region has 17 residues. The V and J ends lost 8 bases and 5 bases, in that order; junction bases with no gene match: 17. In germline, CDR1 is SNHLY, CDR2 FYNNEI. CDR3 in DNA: TGTGCCAGCCTCCCTCGACCGGAACTAGCGGGAAAGGAGACCCAGTACTTC. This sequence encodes CASLPRPELAGKETQYF.

The DNA for the CDR3 is TGTGCCAGCAAGGGCAGTCTGAACACCGGGGAGCTGTTTTTT. Translating gives CASKGSLNTGELFF. This chain joins TRBV28 and TRBJ2-2; D not resolved. This CDR3 is 14 amino acids long. The germline V and J ends were trimmed by 7 bases and 1 base, with 10 bases remaining between them. CDR1 is MDHEN and CDR2 is SYDVKM in the germline V gene.

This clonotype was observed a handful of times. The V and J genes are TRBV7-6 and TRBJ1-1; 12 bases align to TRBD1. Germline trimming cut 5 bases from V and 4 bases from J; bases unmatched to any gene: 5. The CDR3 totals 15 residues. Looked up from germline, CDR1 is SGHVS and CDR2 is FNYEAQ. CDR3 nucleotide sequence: TGTGCCAGCAGCCCCCGGGACAGGGGGCTCACTGAAGCTTTCTTT. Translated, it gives CASSPRDRGLTEAFF.

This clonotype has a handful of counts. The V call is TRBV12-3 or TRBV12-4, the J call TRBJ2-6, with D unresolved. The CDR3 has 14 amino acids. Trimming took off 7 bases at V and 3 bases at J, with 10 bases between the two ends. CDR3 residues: CASNDNGGANVLTF. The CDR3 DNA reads TGTGCCAGCAACGATAATGGTGGGGCCAACGTCCTGACTTTC.

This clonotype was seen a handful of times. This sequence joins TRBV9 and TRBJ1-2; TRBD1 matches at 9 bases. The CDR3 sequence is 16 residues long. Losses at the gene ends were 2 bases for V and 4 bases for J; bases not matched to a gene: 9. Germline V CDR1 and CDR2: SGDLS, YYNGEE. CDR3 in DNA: TGTGCCAGCAGCGTGGACCCGGGACAGGGAGCCTATGGCTACACCTTC. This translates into CASSVDPGQGAYGYTF.

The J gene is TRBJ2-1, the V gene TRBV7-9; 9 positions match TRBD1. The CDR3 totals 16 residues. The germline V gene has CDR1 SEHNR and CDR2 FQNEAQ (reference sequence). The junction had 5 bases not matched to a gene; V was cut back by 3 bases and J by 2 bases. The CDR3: CASSFTTGGAYNEQFF. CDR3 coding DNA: TGTGCCAGCAGCTTTACGACAGGGGGTGCCTACAATGAGCAGTTCTTC.

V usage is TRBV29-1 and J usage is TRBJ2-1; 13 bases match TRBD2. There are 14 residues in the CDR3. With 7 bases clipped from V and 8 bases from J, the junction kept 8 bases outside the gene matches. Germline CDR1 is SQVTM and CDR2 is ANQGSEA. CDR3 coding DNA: TGCAGCGGAACTAGCGGGAGGGCCGTAGATGAGCAGTTCTTC. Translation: CSGTSGRAVDEQFF.

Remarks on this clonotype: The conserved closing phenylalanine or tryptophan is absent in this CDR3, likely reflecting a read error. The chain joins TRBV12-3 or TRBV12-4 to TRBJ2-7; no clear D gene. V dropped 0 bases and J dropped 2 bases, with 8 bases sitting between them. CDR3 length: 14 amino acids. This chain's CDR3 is CASSLANKAYEQYS. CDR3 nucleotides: TGTGCCAGCAGTTTAGCGAACAAAGCCTACGAGCAGTACTCC.

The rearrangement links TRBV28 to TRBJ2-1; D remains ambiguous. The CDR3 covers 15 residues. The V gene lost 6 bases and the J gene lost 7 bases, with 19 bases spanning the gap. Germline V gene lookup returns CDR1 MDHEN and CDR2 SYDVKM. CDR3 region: CASRPEDLLGNEQFF. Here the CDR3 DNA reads TGTGCCAGCAGACCCGAGGACCTCTTAGGGAATGAGCAGTTCTTC.

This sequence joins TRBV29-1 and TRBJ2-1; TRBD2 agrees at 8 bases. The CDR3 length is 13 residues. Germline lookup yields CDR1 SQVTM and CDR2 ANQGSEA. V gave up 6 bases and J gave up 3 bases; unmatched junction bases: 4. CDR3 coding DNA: TGCAGCGTACTAGCGGTTCTCTACAATGAGCAGTTCTTC. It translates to CSVLAVLYNEQFF.

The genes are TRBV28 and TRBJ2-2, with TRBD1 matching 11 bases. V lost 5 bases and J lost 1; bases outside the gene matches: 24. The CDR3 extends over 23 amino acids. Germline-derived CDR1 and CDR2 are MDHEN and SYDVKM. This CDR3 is CASSQPSPGQGAVLAENTGELFF. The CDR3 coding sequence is TGTGCCAGCAGTCAACCTTCCCCAGGACAGGGGGCTGTCCTAGCGGAGAACACCGGGGAGCTGTTTTTT.

The CDR3 DNA follows: TGTGCCAGCAGTCGGTTCCCGGGACAGGGAGTAGCAGATACGCAGTATTTT. It is translated as CASSRFPGQGVADTQYF. V and J are TRBV6-5 and TRBJ2-3, with 9 positions matching TRBD1. CDR3 length equals 17 residues. V shed 5 bases and J 4 bases; nucleotides not matched to a gene: 13. From germline, CDR1 is MNHEY and CDR2 SVGAGI.